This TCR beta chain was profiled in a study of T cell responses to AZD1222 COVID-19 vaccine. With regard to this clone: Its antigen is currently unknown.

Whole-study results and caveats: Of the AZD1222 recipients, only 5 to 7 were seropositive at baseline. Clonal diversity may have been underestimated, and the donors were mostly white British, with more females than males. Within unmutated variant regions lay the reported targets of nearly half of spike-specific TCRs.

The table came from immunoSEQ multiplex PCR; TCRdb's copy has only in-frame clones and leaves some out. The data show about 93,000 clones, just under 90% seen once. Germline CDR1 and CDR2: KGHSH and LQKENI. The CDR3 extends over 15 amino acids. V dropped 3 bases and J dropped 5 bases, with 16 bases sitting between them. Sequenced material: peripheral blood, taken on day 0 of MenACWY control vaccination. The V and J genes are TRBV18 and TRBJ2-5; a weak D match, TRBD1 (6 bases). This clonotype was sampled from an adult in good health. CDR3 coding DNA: TGTGCCAGCTCACCGATTCCACAGGGTCGGGAGACCCAGTACTTC. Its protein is CASSPIPQGRETQYF.